This TCR beta chain was sequenced in a study of response to subunit inactivated influenza vaccine. Whole-study findings and limits: With each seasonal influenza vaccination, the authors suggested, few new T cells are recruited.

TCRdb reprocessed the RT-PCR reads with MiXCR, giving one entry per CDR3 protein. This sample has fewer than 600,000 distinct CDR3 sequences, with around 7.9% found just once. Trimming shortened V by 0 bases and J by 4 bases, and 11 bases separated the two germline ends. This CDR3 is 15 amino acids long. Per germline, CDR1 SGDLS and CDR2 YYNGEE. This clonotype was seen many times. Antigen: not known. The source material was PBMCs from blood, sampled approximately 25 months after vaccination. This chain joins TRBV9 and TRBJ1-3; D is undetermined. This TCR derives from a man between 50 and 75 years old who received an inactivated influenza vaccine. The CDR3 coding sequence is TGTGCCAGCAGCGTAGTACCGACTCAAGGAAACACCATATATTTT. It translates to CASSVVPTQGNTIYF. Using reference TRBV9 and TRBJ1-3 for the parts outside the CDR3, the full variable domain is DSGVTQTPKHLITATGQRVTLRCSPRSGDLSVYWYQQSLDQGLQFLIQYYNGEERAKGNILERFSAQQFPDLHSELNLSSLELGDSALYFCASSVVPTQGNTIYFGEGSWLTVV.